This T cell receptor (beta chain) was captured in a study of immune cell composition in non-small cell lung cancer. The protocol was immunoSEQ multiplex PCR, while the TCRdb copy is restricted to in-frame clones and leaves out a portion. The sample shows roughly 8,300 clones, 76% of them seen only once. CDR1 is GTSNPN and CDR2 is SVGIG in the germline V gene (reference sequence). The J segment lost 4 bases and the V segment lost 0 bases, leaving 7 bases of the junction unmatched. The CDR3 spans 15 residues. Study-level findings and limits: Shared sequences between tumour-reactive and dominant in vivo clones were not proven.

Concerning this clone: Its matching antigen is unknown.

Sequencing was performed on lung tumor tissue. The chain recombines TRBV30 with TRBJ2-5, with 8 bases that match TRBD2. The sequence was obtained from a human donor with non-small cell lung cancer. The CDR3 DNA reads TGTGCCTGGAGTGTGACTTGGGCGGGAGGAGAGACCCAGTACTTC. Residues: CAWSVTWAGGETQYF.